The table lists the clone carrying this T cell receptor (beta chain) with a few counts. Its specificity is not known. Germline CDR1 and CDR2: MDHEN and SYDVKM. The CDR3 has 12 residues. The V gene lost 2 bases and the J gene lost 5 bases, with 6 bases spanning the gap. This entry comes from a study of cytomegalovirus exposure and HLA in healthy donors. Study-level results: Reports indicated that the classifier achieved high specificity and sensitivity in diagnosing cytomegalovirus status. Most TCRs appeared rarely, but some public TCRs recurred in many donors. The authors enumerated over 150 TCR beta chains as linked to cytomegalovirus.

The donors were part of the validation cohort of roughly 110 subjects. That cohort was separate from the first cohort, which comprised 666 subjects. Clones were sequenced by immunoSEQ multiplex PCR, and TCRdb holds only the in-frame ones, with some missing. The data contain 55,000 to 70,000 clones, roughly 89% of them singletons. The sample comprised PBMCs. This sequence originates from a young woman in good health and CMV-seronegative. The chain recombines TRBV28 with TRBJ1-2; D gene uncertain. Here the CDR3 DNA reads TGTGCCAGCAGTTTACTTCTTTATGGCTACACCTTC. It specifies CASSLLLYGYTF.